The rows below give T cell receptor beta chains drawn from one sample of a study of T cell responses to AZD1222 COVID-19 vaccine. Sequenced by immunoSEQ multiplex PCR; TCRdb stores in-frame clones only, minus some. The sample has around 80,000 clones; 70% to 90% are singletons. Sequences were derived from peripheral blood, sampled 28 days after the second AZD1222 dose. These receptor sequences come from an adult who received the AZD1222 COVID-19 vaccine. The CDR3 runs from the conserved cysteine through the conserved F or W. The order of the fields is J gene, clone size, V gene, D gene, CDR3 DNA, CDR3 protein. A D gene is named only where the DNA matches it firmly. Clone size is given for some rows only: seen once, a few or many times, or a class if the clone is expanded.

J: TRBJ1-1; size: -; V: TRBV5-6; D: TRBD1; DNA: TGTGCCAGCAGCTTTGGGACAGGGGACACTGAAGCTTTCTTT; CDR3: CASSFGTGDTEAFF
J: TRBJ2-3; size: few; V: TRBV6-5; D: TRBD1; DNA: TGTGCCAGCAGGGGACAGGGTAGCACAGATACGCAGTATTTT; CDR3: CASRGQGSTDTQYF
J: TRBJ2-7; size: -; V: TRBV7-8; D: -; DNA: TGTGCCAGCAGCTTAGAACAGGGAAGCTACGAGCAGTACTTC; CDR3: CASSLEQGSYEQYF
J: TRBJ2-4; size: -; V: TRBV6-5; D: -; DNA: TGTGCGTCGGGGGAAAACATTCAGTACTTC; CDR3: CASGENIQYF
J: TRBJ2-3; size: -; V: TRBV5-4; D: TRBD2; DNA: TGTGCCAGCACATTAGCGGGGGGGGCAGATACGCAGTATTTT; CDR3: CASTLAGGADTQYF
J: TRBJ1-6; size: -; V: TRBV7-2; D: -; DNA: TGTGCCAGCAGCTTAGATACGAATCCTAATTCACCCCTCCACTTT; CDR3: CASSLDTNPNSPLHF
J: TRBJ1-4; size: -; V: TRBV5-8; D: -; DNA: TGTGCCAGCAGCTTGGAGTTCGGAACAACTAATGAAAAACTGTTTTTT; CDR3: CASSLEFGTTNEKLFF
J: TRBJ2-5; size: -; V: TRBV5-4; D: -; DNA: TGTGCCAGCAGCGGGTGGACTACGACGGCCCAAGAGACCCAGTACTTC; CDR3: CASSGWTTTAQETQYF
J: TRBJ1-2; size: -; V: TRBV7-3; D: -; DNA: TGTGCCAGCAGCGCGAACGGGGGGCAAGACTATGGCTACACCTTC; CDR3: CASSANGGQDYGYTF
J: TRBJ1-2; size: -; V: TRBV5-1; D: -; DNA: TGCGCCAGCAGCTTGGGATATCCGGGGATCGTCTATGGCTACACCTTC; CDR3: CASSLGYPGIVYGYTF
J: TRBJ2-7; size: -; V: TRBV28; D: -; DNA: TGTGCCAGCAGCACAGGAATCTTCTCCTACGAGCAGTACTTC; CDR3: CASSTGIFSYEQYF
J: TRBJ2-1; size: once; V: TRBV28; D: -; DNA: TGTGCCAGCAGTTTATCCAGCACCTACAATGAGCAGTTCTTC; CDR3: CASSLSSTYNEQFF
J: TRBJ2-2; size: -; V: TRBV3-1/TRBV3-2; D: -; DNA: TGTGCCAGCAGACCAAACACCGGGGAGCTGTTTTTT; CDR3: CASRPNTGELFF
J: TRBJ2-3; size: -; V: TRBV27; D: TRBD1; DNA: TGTGCCAGCAGTTCCTCCCCGGGACAGGGAACAGATACGCAGTATTTT; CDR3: CASSSSPGQGTDTQYF
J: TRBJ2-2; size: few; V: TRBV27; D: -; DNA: TGTGCCAGCAGACTCCCCGGGGCAAGCACCGGGGAGCTGTTTTTT; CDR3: CASRLPGASTGELFF
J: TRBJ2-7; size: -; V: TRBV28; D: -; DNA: TGTGCCAGCAGCCCGGCTATGGGCGATCAGTCCGAGCAGTACTTC; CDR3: CASSPAMGDQSEQYF
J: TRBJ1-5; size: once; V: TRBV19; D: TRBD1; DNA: TGTGCCAGTAGTATTACAGGGGCTGGCAATCAGCCCCAGCATTTT; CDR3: CASSITGAGNQPQHF
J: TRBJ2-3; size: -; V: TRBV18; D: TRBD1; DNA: TGTGCCAGCTCACCACCGATAGGACAGGGGGTTAGCACAGATACGCAGTATTTT; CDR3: CASSPPIGQGVSTDTQYF
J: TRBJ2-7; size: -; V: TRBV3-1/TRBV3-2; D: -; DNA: TGTGCCAGCAGCCAAGTGAGGGGCTCCTACGAGCAGTACTTC; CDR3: CASSQVRGSYEQYF
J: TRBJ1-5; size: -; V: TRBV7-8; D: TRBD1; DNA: TGTGCCAGCAGCTCTGGGGACAGGGGCTACAATCAGCCCCAGCATTTT; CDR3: CASSSGDRGYNQPQHF
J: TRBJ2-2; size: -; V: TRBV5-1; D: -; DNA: TGCGCCAGCAGCCGGTCAGGGAACACCGGGGAGCTGTTTTTT; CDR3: CASSRSGNTGELFF
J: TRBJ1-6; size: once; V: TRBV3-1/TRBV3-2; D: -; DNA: TGTGCCAGCAGCCAAGGAGGGTCGACTAATAATTCACCCCTCCACTTT; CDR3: CASSQGGSTNNSPLHF
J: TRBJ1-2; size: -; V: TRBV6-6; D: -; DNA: TGTGCCAGCAGTTACGGCGTCAGCCTCTATGGCTACACCTTC; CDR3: CASSYGVSLYGYTF
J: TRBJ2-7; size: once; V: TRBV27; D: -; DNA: TGTGCCAGCAGTTTATCAACAAGATCCTACGAGCAGTACTTC; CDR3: CASSLSTRSYEQYF
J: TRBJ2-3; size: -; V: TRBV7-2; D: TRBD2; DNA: TGTGCCAGCAGCTTAGAAGAGGGGACTAGCCCAGATACGCAGTATTTT; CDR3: CASSLEEGTSPDTQYF
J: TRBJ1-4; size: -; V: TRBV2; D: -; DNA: TGTGCCAGCAGTGAAGCCCCCACGGGACAAGGGGAAAAACTGTTTTTT; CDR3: CASSEAPTGQGEKLFF
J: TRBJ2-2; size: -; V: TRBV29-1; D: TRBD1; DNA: TGCAGCGTGCGGGGACAGGCGAACACCGGGGAGCTGTTTTTT; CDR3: CSVRGQANTGELFF
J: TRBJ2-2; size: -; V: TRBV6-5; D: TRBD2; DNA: TGTGCCGGGAGGGACCGAGGGAACACCGGGGAGCTGTTTTTT; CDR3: CAGRDRGNTGELFF
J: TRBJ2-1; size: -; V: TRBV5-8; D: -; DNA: TGTGCCAGCAGCTTGGAGGTTTTCTCCTACAATGAGCAGTTCTTC; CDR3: CASSLEVFSYNEQFF
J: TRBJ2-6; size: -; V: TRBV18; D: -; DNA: TGTGCCAGCTCACCAATTGGGAACTCTGGGGCCAACGTCCTGACTTTC; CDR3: CASSPIGNSGANVLTF
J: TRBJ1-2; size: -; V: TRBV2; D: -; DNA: TGTGCCAGCAGTGAAGCGGACCGAGCATATGGCTACACCTTC; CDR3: CASSEADRAYGYTF
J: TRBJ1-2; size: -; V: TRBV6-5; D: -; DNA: TGTGCCAGCAGTTACTCGCTGGGTCCGGGGAACTATGGCTACACCTTC; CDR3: CASSYSLGPGNYGYTF
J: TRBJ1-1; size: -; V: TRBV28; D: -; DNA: TGTGCCAGCAGCCGACCGGGGCCGTCTGAAGCTTTCTTT; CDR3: CASSRPGPSEAFF
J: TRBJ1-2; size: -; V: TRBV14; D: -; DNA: TGTGCCAGCAGCCAAGCTTGGGGATACGGCTACACCTTC; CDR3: CASSQAWGYGYTF
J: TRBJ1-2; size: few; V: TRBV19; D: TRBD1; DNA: TGTGCCAGTAGTATAGGCAACAGGGGGCTCGGCTACACCTTC; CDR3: CASSIGNRGLGYTF
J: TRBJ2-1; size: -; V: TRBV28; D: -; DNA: TGTGCCAGCACCTTCCTCCGACAGCCTGAGCAGTTCTTC; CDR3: CASTFLRQPEQFF
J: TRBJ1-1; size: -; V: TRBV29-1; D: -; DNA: TGCAGCGTTAGTAGGGATTTGAACACTGAAGCTTTCTTT; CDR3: CSVSRDLNTEAFF
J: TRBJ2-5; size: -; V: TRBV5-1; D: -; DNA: TGCGCCAGCAGGGGGTTGGGGCAAGAGACCCAGTACTTC; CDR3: CASRGLGQETQYF
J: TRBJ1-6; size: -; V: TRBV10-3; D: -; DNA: TGTGCCATCAGTGAGTCGATGGTGGACACCCAGAATTCACCCCTCCACTTT; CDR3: CAISESMVDTQNSPLHF
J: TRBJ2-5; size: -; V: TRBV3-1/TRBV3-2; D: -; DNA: TGTGCCAGCAGCCCCTCCGGACAAGAGACCCAGTACTTC; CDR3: CASSPSGQETQYF
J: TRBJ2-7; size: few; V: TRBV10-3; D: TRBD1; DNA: TGTGCCATCAGCGTAGGACAGGTCTACGAGCAGTACTTC; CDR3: CAISVGQVYEQYF
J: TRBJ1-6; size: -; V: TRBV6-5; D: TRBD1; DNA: TGTGCCAGCAGTTACACCACAGGGGCAGGTAATTCACCCCTCCACTTT; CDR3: CASSYTTGAGNSPLHF
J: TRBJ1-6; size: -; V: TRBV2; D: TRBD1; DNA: TGTGCCAGCACCAGGGACAGCCTTTTCGATTCACCCCTCCACTTT; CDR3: CASTRDSLFDSPLHF
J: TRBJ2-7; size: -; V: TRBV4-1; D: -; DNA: TGCGCCAGCAGCCAAGATGGTACAGATTTCTACGAGCAGTACTTC; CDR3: CASSQDGTDFYEQYF
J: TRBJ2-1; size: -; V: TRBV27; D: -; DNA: TGTGCCAGCAGGGTCGGGGGCTCCTACAATGAGCAGTTCTTC; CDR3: CASRVGGSYNEQFF
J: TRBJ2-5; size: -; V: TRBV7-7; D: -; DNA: TGTGCTAGCAGCGCGAGGCCAGGGGCACTTCAAGAGACCCAGTACTTC; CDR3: CASSARPGALQETQYF
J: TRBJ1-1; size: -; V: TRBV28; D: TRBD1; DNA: TGTGCCAGCACCGAAACAGGGGTTGGAACTGAAGCTTTCTTT; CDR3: CASTETGVGTEAFF
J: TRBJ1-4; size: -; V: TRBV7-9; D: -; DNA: TGTGCCAGCAGCTTACACGGGGATATGGAAAAACTGTTTTTT; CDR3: CASSLHGDMEKLFF
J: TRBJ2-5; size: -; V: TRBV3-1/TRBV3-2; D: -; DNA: TGTGCCAGCAGCCAAGCCACGTACGGGGCGAAAGAGACCCAGTACTTC; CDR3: CASSQATYGAKETQYF
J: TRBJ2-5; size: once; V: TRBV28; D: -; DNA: TGTGCCAGCAGTTACGGAGCCCAAGAGACCCAGTACTTC; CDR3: CASSYGAQETQYF
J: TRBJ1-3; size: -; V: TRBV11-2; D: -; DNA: TGTGCCAGCAGCTTTAATACAGGAAACACCATATATTTT; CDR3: CASSFNTGNTIYF
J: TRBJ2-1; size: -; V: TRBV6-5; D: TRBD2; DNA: TGTGCCAGCAGCTCGGGAGGGAAAATTAACAATGAGCAGTTCTTC; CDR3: CASSSGGKINNEQFF